This TCR beta chain was recovered during a study of T cell responses to AZD1222 COVID-19 vaccine. CDR3 size: 13 residues. Profiled with immunoSEQ multiplex PCR; TCRdb holds only in-frame clones, not every one. This table has 120,000 or so clones, around 85% appearing once. The sequences come from peripheral blood, collected on day 0 of AZD1222 vaccination. This sequence originates from an adult in good health. The chain carries TRBV21-1 and TRBJ2-7. TRBV21-1 is a known pseudogene. The CDR3 DNA is TGTGCCAGCCGAAGGGACGGAAGCTACGAGCAGTACTTC. Protein: CASRRDGSYEQYF.